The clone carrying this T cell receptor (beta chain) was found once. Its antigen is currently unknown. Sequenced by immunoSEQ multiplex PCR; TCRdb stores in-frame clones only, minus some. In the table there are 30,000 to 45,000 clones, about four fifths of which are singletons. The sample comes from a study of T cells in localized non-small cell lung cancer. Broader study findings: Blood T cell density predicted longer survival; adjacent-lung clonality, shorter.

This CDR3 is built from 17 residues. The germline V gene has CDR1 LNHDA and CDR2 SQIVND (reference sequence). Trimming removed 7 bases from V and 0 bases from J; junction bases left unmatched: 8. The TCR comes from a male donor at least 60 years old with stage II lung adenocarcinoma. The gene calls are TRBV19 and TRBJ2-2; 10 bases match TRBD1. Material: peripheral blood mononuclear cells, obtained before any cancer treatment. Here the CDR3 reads CASTWGQGKANTGELFF. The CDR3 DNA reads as TGTGCCAGTACCTGGGGACAGGGGAAAGCGAACACCGGGGAGCTGTTTTTT.